The clone carrying this T cell receptor (beta chain) was detected many times. This CDR3 is built from 14 residues. V lost 1 base and J lost 10; bases outside the gene matches: 6. This sample stems from a study of T cells in Graves' hyperthyroidism and ophthalmopathy. Using RNA transcripts as the source, TCR beta CDR3 regions were amplified. When the TCR CDR3 underwent first-round RT-PCR, the HTBI primer set was used. TCRdb recomputed calls from the multiplex PCR reads with MiXCR, one row per CDR3 protein. The profile shows about 410,000 distinct CDR3 sequences, approximately 15% of them singletons. Sequences were obtained from blood. This receptor was taken from a man aged 18 to 35 with Graves' ophthalmopathy. This chain links TRBV12-3 or TRBV12-4 with TRBJ2-1, with 8 bases matching TRBD2. The CDR3 sequence: CASSLGTSNQEQFF. The CDR3 region has the DNA TGTGCCAGCAGTTTAGGGACTAGCAATCAGGAGCAGTTCTTC.